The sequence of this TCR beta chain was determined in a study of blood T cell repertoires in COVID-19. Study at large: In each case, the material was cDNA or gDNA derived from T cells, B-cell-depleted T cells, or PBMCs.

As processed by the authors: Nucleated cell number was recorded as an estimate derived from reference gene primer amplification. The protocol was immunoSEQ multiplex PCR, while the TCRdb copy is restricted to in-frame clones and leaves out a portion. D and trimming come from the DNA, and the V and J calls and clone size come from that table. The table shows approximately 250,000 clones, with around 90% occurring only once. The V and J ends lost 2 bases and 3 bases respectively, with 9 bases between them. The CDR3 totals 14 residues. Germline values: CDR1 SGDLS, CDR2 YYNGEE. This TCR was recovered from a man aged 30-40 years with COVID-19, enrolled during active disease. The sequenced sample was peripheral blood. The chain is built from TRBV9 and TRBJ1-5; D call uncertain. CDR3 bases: TGTGCCAGCAGCGTCGGGGTGAACAATCAGCCCCAGCATTTT. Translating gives CASSVGVNNQPQHF.